A single sample gave rise to the 10 T cell receptor beta chains below, sequenced in a study of graft-versus-host responses after intestinal transplantation. The antigens of these receptors remain unknown. Libraries were prepared by immunoSEQ multiplex PCR; TCRdb keeps only in-frame clonotypes and omits some of them. Seen here are 90,000 to 150,000 clones, 85% to 95% observed once, and the top ten hold more than 0.1%. The source material was unstimulated CD4+ T cells sorted from spleen or lymph node cells, sampled before intestinal transplant. The receptors come from a human donor who received an intestinal transplant.

The chain employs TRBV6-5 and TRBJ2-7; D gene unclear. V shed 5 bases and J shed 3 bases, with 14 bases lying between them. The germline V gene has CDR1 MNHEY and CDR2 SVGAGI. The CDR3 runs 14 residues. Written as DNA, the CDR3 is TGTGCCAGCAGTGAAGAGACCTACTACTACGAGCAGTACTTC. It encodes CASSEETYYYEQYF.

The V and J genes are TRBV28 and TRBJ1-3; TRBD1 matches 11 bases. With 3 bases clipped from V and 5 bases from J, the junction kept 9 bases outside the gene matches. The CDR3 contains 17 residues. Germline V gene sequence: CDR1 MDHEN, CDR2 SYDVKM. The DNA for the CDR3 is TGTGCCAGCAGTTTTTTTCGGACAGGGGGCAAAAGAAACACCATATATTTT. Amino acids: CASSFFRTGGKRNTIYF.

The chain carries TRBV29-1 and TRBJ2-1; tentatively, D is TRBD2 (5 bases). CDR1 and CDR2 from the germline V gene are SQVTM and ANQGSEA. Between the trimmed V and J ends, which lost 7 bases and 7 bases, there was a span of 11 bases. The CDR3 totals 11 residues. CDR3 region: CSAAPGNEQFF. The CDR3 DNA reads TGCAGCGCGGCCCCGGGAAATGAGCAGTTCTTC.

The chain combines TRBV30 with TRBJ2-1; 14 bases are a match to TRBD2. Trimming at V came to 5 bases and at J to 8 bases, leaving 2 bases not matched to a gene. Germline V gene sequence: CDR1 GTSNPN, CDR2 SVGIG (reference sequence). CDR3 length: 13 amino acids. Written as DNA, the CDR3 is TGTGCCTGGGGGGGACTAGCGGGAGATGAGCAGTTCTTC. Its translation: CAWGGLAGDEQFF.

The chain couples TRBV4-1 to TRBJ2-1; no clear D gene. In germline, CDR1 is MGHRA, CDR2 YSYEKL. V was trimmed by 0 bases and J by 8 bases, leaving 8 bases between them. The CDR3 sequence is 13 residues long. This CDR3 is CASSQDGEDEQFF. CDR3 DNA: TGCGCCAGCAGCCAAGATGGTGAGGATGAGCAGTTCTTC.

In regard to this clone: The sample carries other DNA sequences with the same CDR3. The genes are TRBV7-9 and TRBJ2-5; D is unresolved. Trimming removed 4 bases from V and 2 bases from J, with 2 bases in between. Germline loops: CDR1 SEHNR, CDR2 FQNEAQ (reference sequence). CDR3 length: 11 residues. The CDR3 DNA follows: TGTGCCAGCAGCTCACAAGAGACCCAGTACTTC. Translated: CASSSQETQYF.

This chain connects TRBV5-1 to TRBJ2-5; 8 nucleotides align to TRBD1. J was trimmed by 2 bases and V by 4 bases; bases with no gene match: 7. The CDR3 has 15 residues. Looked up from germline, CDR1 is SGHRS and CDR2 is YFSETQ. The CDR3 loop reads CASSPGTGAQETQYF. The DNA for the CDR3 is TGCGCCAGCAGCCCAGGGACAGGCGCTCAAGAGACCCAGTACTTC.

The CDR3 DNA reads TGTGCCAGCAGTTCACAGGGGAATCAGCCCCAGCATTTT. This translates into CASSSQGNQPQHF. The chain combines TRBV6-1 with TRBJ1-5; 7 bases are a match to TRBD1. Germline V gene data show CDR1 as MNHNS and CDR2 as SASEGT. Trimming removed 5 bases from V and 4 bases from J; junction bases left unmatched: 2. This CDR3 has 13 amino acids.

This clone appeared once. The V and J genes are TRBV7-6 and TRBJ2-7; D may be TRBD1 (6 bases). CDR1 is SGHVS and CDR2 is FNYEAQ in the germline V gene. The CDR3 runs 12 residues. Trimming pared 2 bases from V and 6 bases from J, leaving 8 bases between. CDR3 sequence: CASSLKGVEQYF. The CDR3 DNA reads as TGTGCCAGCAGCTTAAAGGGGGTCGAGCAGTACTTC.

The V and J genes are TRBV19 and TRBJ1-5; perhaps TRBD1 as D (5 bases). Germline V CDR1 and CDR2: LNHDA, SQIVND (reference sequence). CDR3 length equals 16 residues. Trimming shortened V by 4 bases and J by 0 bases, and 13 bases separated the two germline ends. CDR3 bases: TGTGCCAGTAGTACCGTGGGGACCTCTAGCAATCAGCCCCAGCATTTT. Translated, it gives CASSTVGTSSNQPQHF.